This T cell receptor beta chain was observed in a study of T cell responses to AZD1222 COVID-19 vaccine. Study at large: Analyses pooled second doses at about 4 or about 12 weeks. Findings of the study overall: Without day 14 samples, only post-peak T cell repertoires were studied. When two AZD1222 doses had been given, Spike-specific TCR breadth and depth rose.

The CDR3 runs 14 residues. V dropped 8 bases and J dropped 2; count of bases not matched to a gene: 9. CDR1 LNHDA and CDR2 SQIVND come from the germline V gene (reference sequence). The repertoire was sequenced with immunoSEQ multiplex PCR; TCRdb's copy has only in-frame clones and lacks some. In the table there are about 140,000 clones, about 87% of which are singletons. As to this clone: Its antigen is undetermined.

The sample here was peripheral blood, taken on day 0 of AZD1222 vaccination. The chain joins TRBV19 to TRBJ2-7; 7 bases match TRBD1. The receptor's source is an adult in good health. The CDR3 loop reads CASSWDSATYEQYF. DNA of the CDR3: TGTGCCAGTTCCTGGGACAGTGCGACCTACGAGCAGTACTTC. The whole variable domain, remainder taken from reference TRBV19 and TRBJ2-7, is DGGITQSPKYLFRKEGQNVTLSCEQNLNHDAMYWYRQDPGQGLRLIYYSQIVNDFQKGDIAEGYSVSREKKESFPLTVTSAQKNPTAFYLCASSWDSATYEQYFGPGTRLTVT.